The 10 T cell receptor beta chains listed next were all sequenced from one sample in a study of naive and memory T cell subsets. Amplification of ligated cDNA took four PCR rounds with SP2 and nested alpha and beta constant primers. TCRdb reprocessed the 5' RACE reads via MiXCR and lists one record per CDR3 protein. The sample has more than 50,000 distinct CDR3 sequences; approximately 6.6% are singletons. TCR cDNA received a 3' ligated oligonucleotide that carried a UMI. The receptor set was obtained from a male donor in good health.

This clonotype was counted at least ten times. V and J are TRBV5-1 and TRBJ1-2; the D gene is possibly TRBD1 (5 bases). The CDR3 extends over 14 amino acids. Trimming took 0 bases from V and 4 from J, leaving 10 bases between them. Germline V gene sequence: CDR1 SGHRS, CDR2 YFSETQ. The CDR3 DNA follows: TGCGCCAGCAGCTTGGTAGGGACCGGCTATGGCTACACCTTC. It codes for CASSLVGTGYGYTF.

The chain recombines TRBV14 with TRBJ2-1, with 7 nucleotides matching TRBD1. V lost 3 bases to trimming and J lost 6 bases; unmatched junction nucleotides: 2. CDR3 size: 13 residues. CDR1 and CDR2 (germline): SGHDN, FVKESK. The DNA for the CDR3 is TGTGCCAGCAGCCACAGGGGGAGCAATGAGCAGTTCTTC. It is translated as CASSHRGSNEQFF.

The chain joins TRBV19 to TRBJ2-2, with TRBD2 matching over 7 bases. V trimming: 7 bases; J trimming: 2 bases; junction bases outside the gene matches: 19. CDR1 and CDR2 (germline): LNHDA, SQIVND (reference sequence). The CDR3 length is 19 residues. CDR3 residues: CASTGRGELGGLNTGELFF. The CDR3 nucleotides read TGTGCCAGTACCGGACGGGGGGAACTAGGCGGCCTTAACACCGGGGAGCTGTTTTTT.

This clonotype was seen a single time. J is TRBJ1-5 and V is TRBV7-2; maybe TRBD1 (5 bases). The CDR3 loop spans 13 amino acids. The V end was cut by 5 bases, the J end by 6 bases, with 11 bases between. Germline V CDR1 and CDR2: SGHTA, FQGNSA. CDR3 sequence reads: CASSTSQGQPQHF. In DNA form, the CDR3 reads TGTGCCAGCAGCACATCCCAGGGTCAGCCCCAGCATTTT. Variable domain in full (rest from reference TRBV7-2 and TRBJ1-5): GAGVSQSPSNKVTEKGKDVELRCDPISGHTALYWYRQSLGQGLEFLIYFQGNSAPDKSGLPSDRFSAERTGGSVSTLTIQRTQQEDSAVYLCASSTSQGQPQHFGDGTRLSIL.

The chain uses TRBV7-8 and TRBJ1-5; D remains ambiguous. V lost 0 bases and J lost 4, with 10 bases in between. There are 15 residues in the CDR3. Germline V CDR1 and CDR2: SGHVS, FQNEAQ. This chain's CDR3 is CASSLAGPWNQPQHF. CDR3 bases: TGTGCCAGCAGCTTAGCTGGACCTTGGAATCAGCCCCAGCATTTT.

There are a few counts of this clonotype. V gene TRBV6-1 combines with J gene TRBJ2-1; the match to TRBD1 covers 7 bases. The germline V gene has CDR1 MNHNS and CDR2 SASEGT. Trimming at V came to 6 bases and at J to 1 base, leaving 6 bases not matched to a gene. The CDR3 length is 15 residues. This CDR3 is CASSPTGESYNEQFF. For the CDR3, the DNA is TGTGCCAGCAGCCCTACAGGGGAATCCTACAATGAGCAGTTCTTC.

This clonotype was counted between two and nine times. This sequence joins TRBV29-1 and TRBJ2-1; D gene unclear. The V and J ends lost 2 bases and 0 bases respectively, with 5 bases between them. Looked up from germline, CDR1 is SQVTM and CDR2 is ANQGSEA. CDR3 length: 13 residues. CDR3 DNA sequence: TGCAGCGTTGAACCCAGCTCCTACAATGAGCAGTTCTTC. It translates to CSVEPSSYNEQFF.

In its sample, this clonotype was seen many times. The V gene is TRBV29-1, the J gene TRBJ1-2, with D hard to call. This CDR3 is built from 16 residues. Trimming took off 4 bases at V and 8 bases at J, with 26 bases between the two ends. In germline, CDR1 is SQVTM, CDR2 ANQGSEA. The CDR3 DNA is TGCAGCGTTGCCCCGACCGACTACTTACAGACCGGGGGCTACACCTTC. Translated: CSVAPTDYLQTGGYTF. The whole variable domain, filled in from reference TRBV29-1 and TRBJ1-2, reads SAVISQKPSRDICQRGTSLTIQCQVDSQVTMMFWYRQQPGQSLTLIATANQGSEATYESGFVIDKFPISRPNLTFSTLTVSNMSPEDSSIYLCSVAPTDYLQTGGYTFGSGTRLTVV.

This clonotype was seen more than once but under ten times. J is TRBJ1-3 and V is TRBV29-1, with 9 positions matching TRBD1. Trimming took 4 bases from V and 2 from J; bases not matched to a gene: 6. The CDR3 runs to 15 residues. Germline loops: CDR1 SQVTM, CDR2 ANQGSEA. The CDR3 protein is CSVVLGQGAGNTIYF. Written as DNA, the CDR3 is TGCAGCGTTGTCTTGGGACAGGGAGCTGGAAACACCATATATTTT.

This clonotype was seen a few times. This chain links TRBV20-1 with TRBJ1-1; no definite D call. Germline V gene lookup returns CDR1 DFQATT and CDR2 SNEGSKA (reference sequence). The V and J ends lost 5 bases and 4 bases respectively, with 11 bases between them. The CDR3 consists of 12 residues. This chain's CDR3 is CSAEAMSTEAFF. The CDR3 DNA reads as TGCAGTGCTGAGGCCATGAGCACTGAAGCTTTCTTT.